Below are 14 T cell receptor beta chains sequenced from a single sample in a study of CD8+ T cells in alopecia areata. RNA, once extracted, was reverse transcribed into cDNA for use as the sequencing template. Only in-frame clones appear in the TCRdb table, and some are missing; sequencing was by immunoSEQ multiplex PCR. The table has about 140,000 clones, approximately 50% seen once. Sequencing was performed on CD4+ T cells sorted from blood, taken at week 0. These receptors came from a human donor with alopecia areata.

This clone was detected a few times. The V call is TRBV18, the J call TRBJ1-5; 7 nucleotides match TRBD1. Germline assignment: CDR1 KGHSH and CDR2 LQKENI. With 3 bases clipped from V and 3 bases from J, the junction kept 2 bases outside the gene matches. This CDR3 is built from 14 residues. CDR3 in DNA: TGTGCCAGCTCACCGGGACAGAACAATCAGCCCCAGCATTTT. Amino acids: CASSPGQNNQPQHF.

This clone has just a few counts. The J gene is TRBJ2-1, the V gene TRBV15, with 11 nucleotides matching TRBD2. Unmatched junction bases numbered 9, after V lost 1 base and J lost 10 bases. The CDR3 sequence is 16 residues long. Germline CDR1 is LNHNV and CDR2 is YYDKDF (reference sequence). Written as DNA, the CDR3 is TGTGCCACCAGCAGAGTCAGACTAGCGGGATTAAGGGAGCAGTTCTTC. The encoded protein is CATSRVRLAGLREQFF.

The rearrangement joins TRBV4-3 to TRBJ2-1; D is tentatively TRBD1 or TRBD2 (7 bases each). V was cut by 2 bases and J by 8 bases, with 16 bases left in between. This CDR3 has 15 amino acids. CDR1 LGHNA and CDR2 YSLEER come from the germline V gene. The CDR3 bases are TGCGCCAGCAGCCAAAGCGGGACAGCCTGGGATGAGCAGTTCTTC. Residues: CASSQSGTAWDEQFF.

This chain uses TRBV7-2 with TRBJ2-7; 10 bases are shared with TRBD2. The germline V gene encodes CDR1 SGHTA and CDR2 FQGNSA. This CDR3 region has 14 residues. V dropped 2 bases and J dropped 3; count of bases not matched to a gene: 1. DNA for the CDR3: TGTGCCAGCAGCTTAAGGACTAGCGGCTACGAGCAGTACTTC. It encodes CASSLRTSGYEQYF.

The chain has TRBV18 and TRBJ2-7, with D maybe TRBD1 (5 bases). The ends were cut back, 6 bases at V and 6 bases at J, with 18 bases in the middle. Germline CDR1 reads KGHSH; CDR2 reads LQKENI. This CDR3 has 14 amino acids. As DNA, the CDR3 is TGTGCCAGCTCTTACGGACACGGCCCGAGCGAGCAGTACTTC. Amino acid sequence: CASSYGHGPSEQYF.

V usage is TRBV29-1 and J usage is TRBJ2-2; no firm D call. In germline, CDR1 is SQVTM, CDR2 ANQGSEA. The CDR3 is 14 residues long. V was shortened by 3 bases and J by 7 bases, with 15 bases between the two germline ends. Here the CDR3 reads CSVEVAHLGGELFF. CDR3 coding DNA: TGCAGCGTTGAGGTGGCGCACCTCGGCGGGGAGCTGTTTTTT.

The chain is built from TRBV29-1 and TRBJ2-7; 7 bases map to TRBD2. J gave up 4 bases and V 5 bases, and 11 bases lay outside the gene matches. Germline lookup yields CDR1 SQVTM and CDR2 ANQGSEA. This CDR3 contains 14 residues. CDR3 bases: TGCAGCGTTCAAGTGGGGCTAGCGGTATACGAGCAGTACTTC. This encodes CSVQVGLAVYEQYF.

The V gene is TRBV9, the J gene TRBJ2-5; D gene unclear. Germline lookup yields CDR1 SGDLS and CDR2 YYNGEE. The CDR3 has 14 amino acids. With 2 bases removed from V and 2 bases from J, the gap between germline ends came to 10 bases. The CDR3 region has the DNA TGTGCCAGCAGCGTCGACCCCGGGCAAGAGACCCAGTACTTC. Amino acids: CASSVDPGQETQYF.

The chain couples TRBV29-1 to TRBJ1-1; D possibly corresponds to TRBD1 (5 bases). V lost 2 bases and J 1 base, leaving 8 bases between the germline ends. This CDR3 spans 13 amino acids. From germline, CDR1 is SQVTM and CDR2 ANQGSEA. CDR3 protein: CSVERGPNTEAFF. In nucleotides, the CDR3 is TGCAGCGTTGAAAGGGGCCCGAACACTGAAGCTTTCTTT.

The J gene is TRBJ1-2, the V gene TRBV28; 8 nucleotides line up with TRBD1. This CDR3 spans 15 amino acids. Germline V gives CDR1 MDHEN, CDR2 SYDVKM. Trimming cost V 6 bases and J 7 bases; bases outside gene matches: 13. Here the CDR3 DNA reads TGTGCCAGCAGCGTGGGACAGGACAAGCTTCGTGGCTACACCTTC. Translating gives CASSVGQDKLRGYTF.

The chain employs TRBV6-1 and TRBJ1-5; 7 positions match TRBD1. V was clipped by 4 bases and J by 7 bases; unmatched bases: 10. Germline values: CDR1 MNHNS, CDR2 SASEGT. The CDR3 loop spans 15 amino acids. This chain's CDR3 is CASSARQGGGQPQHF. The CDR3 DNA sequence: TGTGCCAGCAGTGCGAGACAGGGAGGAGGCCAGCCCCAGCATTTT.

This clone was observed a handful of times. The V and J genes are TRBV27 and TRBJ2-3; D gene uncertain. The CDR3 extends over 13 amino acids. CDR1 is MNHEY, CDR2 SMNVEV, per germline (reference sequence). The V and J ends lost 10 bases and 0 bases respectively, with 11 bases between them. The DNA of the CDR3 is TGTGCCACCCGTCTCCTTAGCACAGATACGCAGTATTTT. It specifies CATRLLSTDTQYF.

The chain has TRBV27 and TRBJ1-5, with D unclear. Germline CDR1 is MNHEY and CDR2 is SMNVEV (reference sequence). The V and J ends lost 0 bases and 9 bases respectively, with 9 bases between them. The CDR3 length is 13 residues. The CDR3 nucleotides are TGTGCCAGCAGTTTATCAGGCAATGTGCCCCAGCATTTT. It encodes CASSLSGNVPQHF.

This chain's CDR3 is CASSDGQLHSNQPQHF. CDR3 nucleotides: TGTGCCAGCAGTGACGGACAGCTCCATAGCAATCAGCCCCAGCATTTT. This sequence joins TRBV6-1 and TRBJ1-5; possible D gene TRBD1, 6 bases. In germline, CDR1 is MNHNS, CDR2 SASEGT. There are 16 residues in the CDR3. V was clipped by 3 bases and J by 0 bases, with 12 bases between them.